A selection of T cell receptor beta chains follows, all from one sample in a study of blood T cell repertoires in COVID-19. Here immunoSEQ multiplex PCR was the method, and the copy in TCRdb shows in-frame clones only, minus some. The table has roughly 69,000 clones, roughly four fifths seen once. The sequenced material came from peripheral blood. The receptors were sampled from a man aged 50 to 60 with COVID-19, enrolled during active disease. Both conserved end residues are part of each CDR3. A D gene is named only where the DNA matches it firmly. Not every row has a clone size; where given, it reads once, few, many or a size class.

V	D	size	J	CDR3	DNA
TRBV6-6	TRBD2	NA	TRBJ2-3	CASSGGLAGAGDTQYF	TGTGCCAGCAGTGGGGGACTAGCGGGGGCCGGGGATACGCAGTATTTT
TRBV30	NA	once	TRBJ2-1	CAWSQSANEQFF	TGTGCCTGGAGCCAAAGCGCCAATGAGCAGTTCTTC
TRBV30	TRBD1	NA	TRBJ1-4	CAWGQAGEKLFF	TGTGCCTGGGGACAGGCAGGGGAAAAACTGTTTTTT
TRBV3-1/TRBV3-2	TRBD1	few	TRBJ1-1	CASSLGQAKAFF	TGTGCCAGCAGCCTGGGACAGGCGAAAGCTTTCTTT
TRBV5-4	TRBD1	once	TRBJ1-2	CASSPVAGGNYGYTF	TGTGCCAGCAGCCCGGTGGCAGGGGGGAACTATGGCTACACCTTC
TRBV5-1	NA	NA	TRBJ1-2	CASRSGTTRYGYTF	TGCGCCAGCAGGTCCGGGACAACAAGATATGGCTACACCTTC
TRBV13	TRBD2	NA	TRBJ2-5	CASSPASGGKTQYF	TGTGCCAGCAGCCCAGCTAGCGGGGGAAAGACCCAGTACTTC
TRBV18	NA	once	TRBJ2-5	CASSPLNQETQYF	TGTGCCAGCTCACCACTTAACCAAGAGACCCAGTACTTC
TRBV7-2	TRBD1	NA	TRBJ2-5	CASSLQSNRGETQYF	TGTGCCAGCAGCTTGCAGTCCAACAGGGGAGAGACCCAGTACTTC
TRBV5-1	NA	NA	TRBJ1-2	CASSLAWVRGYGYTF	TGCGCCAGCAGCTTGGCCTGGGTCAGAGGCTATGGCTACACCTTC
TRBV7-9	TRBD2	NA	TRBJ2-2	CASSLGSWGGRTGELFF	TGTGCCAGCAGCTTAGGAAGCTGGGGAGGGCGCACCGGGGAGCTGTTTTTT
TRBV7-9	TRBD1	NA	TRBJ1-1	CASSLGYGQGVMNAEAFF	TGTGCCAGCAGCTTAGGGTACGGACAGGGGGTGATGAACGCTGAAGCTTTCTTT
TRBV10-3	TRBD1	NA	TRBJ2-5	CAISEQGPETQYF	TGTGCCATCAGCGAACAGGGGCCAGAGACCCAGTACTTC
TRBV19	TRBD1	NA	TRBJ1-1	CASSGSGGAGEAFF	TGTGCCAGTAGTGGTTCAGGGGGCGCAGGTGAAGCTTTCTTT
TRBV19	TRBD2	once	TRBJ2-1	CASSFPGGRRDEQFF	TGTGCCAGTAGCTTTCCGGGAGGACGGCGGGATGAGCAGTTCTTC
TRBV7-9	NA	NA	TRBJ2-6	CASSLGLAGANVLTF	TGTGCCAGCAGCTTAGGACTAGCTGGGGCCAACGTCCTGACTTTC
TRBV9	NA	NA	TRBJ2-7	CASSVAGGSSYEQYF	TGTGCCAGCAGCGTAGCGGGGGGCAGTTCCTACGAGCAGTACTTC
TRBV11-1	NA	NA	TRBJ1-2	CASSLVGGTALLTF	TGTGCCAGCAGCTTAGTTGGCGGGACGGCCCTCCTGACCTTC
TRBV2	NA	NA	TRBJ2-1	CASTISNEQFF	TGTGCCAGCACTATCTCCAATGAGCAGTTCTTC
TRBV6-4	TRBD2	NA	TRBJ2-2	CASREPGLAFANTGELFF	TGTGCCAGCAGAGAACCGGGACTAGCGTTCGCGAACACCGGGGAGCTGTTTTTT
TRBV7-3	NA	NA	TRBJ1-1	CASSLRGQAVGEAFF	TGTGCCAGCAGCTTAAGGGGGCAAGCAGTCGGTGAAGCTTTCTTT
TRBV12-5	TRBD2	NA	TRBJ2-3	CASGLVYQRGKSDTQYF	TGTGCTAGTGGTTTGGTATACCAGCGGGGTAAGTCAGATACGCAGTATTTT
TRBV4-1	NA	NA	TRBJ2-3	CASSQDTGGRTDTQYF	TGCGCCAGCAGCCAAGATACGGGGGGCCGCACAGATACGCAGTATTTT
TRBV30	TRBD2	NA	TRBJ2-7	CAWSPSGGFKQYF	TGTGCCTGGAGCCCTAGCGGGGGGTTCAAGCAGTACTTC
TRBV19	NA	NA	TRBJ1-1	CASSEVRGTEAFF	TGTGCCAGTAGTGAGGTCCGAGGGACTGAAGCTTTCTTT
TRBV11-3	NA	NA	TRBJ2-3	CASSSRSDSEVDTQYF	TGTGCCAGCAGCTCACGTAGTGACTCCGAGGTTGATACGCAGTATTTT
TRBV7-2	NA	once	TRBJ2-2	CASTRGADYTGELFF	TGTGCCAGCACCAGGGGCGCGGACTACACCGGGGAGCTGTTTTTT
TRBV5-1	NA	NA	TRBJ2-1	CASSGDVGLRVEQFF	TGCGCCAGCAGCGGGGATGTAGGACTAAGGGTGGAGCAGTTCTTC
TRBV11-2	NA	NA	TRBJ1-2	CASSSLLYGESLGYTF	TGTGCCAGCAGCTCCTTACTGTACGGGGAATCACTAGGCTACACCTTC
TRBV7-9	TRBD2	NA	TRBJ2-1	CASSLAQAGGRNEQFF	TGTGCCAGCAGCTTAGCTCAGGCGGGGGGGCGGAATGAGCAGTTCTTC
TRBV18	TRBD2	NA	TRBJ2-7	CASSPTAGHDEQYF	TGTGCCAGCTCACCAACAGCGGGGCACGACGAGCAGTACTTC
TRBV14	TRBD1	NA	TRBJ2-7	CASSQRGTGPYEQYF	TGTGCCAGCAGCCAGCGGGGGACAGGGCCCTACGAGCAGTACTTC